A single sample is the source of the 24 T cell receptor beta chains below, sequenced in a study of somatic mutations in cytotoxic T cells in rheumatoid arthritis. This table comes from immunoSEQ multiplex PCR, and its TCRdb copy is limited to in-frame clones, with some not included. The repertoire holds tens of thousands of clones, with roughly 86% as singletons. The material sequenced was CD8+ T cells sorted from blood. The receptor source for this set is an adult with rheumatoid arthritis.

This clone was counted once. The gene calls are TRBV4-3 and TRBJ2-7; 8 bases agree with TRBD2. The CDR3 is 16 amino acids. Germline trimming cut 0 bases from V and 1 base from J; bases unmatched to any gene: 5. The germline CDR1 and CDR2 sequences are LGHNA and YSLEER. The CDR3 region is CASSQDRIAGSYEQYF. The DNA of the CDR3 is TGCGCCAGCAGCCAAGATAGAATAGCGGGGTCCTACGAGCAGTACTTC.

This clone was observed once. The chain has TRBV30 and TRBJ1-5, with D possibly being TRBD1 (5 bases). Per germline, CDR1 GTSNPN and CDR2 SVGIG (reference sequence). The germline V and J ends were trimmed by 3 bases and 8 bases, with 17 bases remaining between them. The CDR3 is 14 residues long. CDR3 amino acids: CAWSDGGTVEPQHF. The DNA for the CDR3 is TGTGCCTGGAGCGATGGGGGGACGGTCGAGCCCCAGCATTTT.

The chain recombines TRBV7-9 with TRBJ2-7, with TRBD1 as a possible D gene (5 bases). CDR3 length: 12 residues. The ends were cut back, 2 bases at V and 5 bases at J, with 7 bases in the middle. Germline values: CDR1 SEHNR, CDR2 FQNEAQ (reference sequence). The CDR3 coding sequence is TGTGCCAGCAGCTTACAGGGAAACGAGCAGTACTTC. It encodes CASSLQGNEQYF. The full variable domain, with the rest looked up from reference TRBV7-9 and TRBJ2-7, is DTGVSQNPRHKITKRGQNVTFRCDPISEHNRLYWYRQTLGQGPEFLTYFQNEAQLEKSRLLSDRFSAERPKGSFSTLEIQRTEQGDSAMYLCASSLQGNEQYFGPGTRLTVT.

J is TRBJ2-3 and V is TRBV7-9; maybe TRBD2 (5 bases). V dropped 8 bases and J dropped 7 bases, with 13 bases sitting between them. The CDR3 is 12 residues long. CDR1 and CDR2 from the germline V gene are SEHNR and FQNEAQ (reference sequence). The CDR3 region is CASVGEVNTQYF. CDR3 nucleotides: TGTGCCAGCGTGGGAGAGGTTAATACGCAGTATTTT.

V is TRBV7-9 and J is TRBJ2-5; 13 positions agree with TRBD2. Germline CDR1 SEHNR, CDR2 FQNEAQ (reference sequence). The CDR3 sequence is 15 residues long. V shed 6 bases, J shed 3 bases, and the junction held 4 bases outside the gene matches. CDR3 loop: CASRSGLAGEETQYF. Written as DNA, the CDR3 is TGTGCCAGCAGGTCAGGACTAGCGGGGGAAGAGACCCAGTACTTC. The complete variable domain, with remaining parts taken from reference TRBV7-9 and TRBJ2-5, reads DTGVSQNPRHKITKRGQNVTFRCDPISEHNRLYWYRQTLGQGPEFLTYFQNEAQLEKSRLLSDRFSAERPKGSFSTLEIQRTEQGDSAMYLCASRSGLAGEETQYFGPGTRLLVL.

The V gene is TRBV2, the J gene TRBJ2-7; D assignment may be TRBD1 or TRBD2 (5 bases each). Germline CDR1 SNHLY, CDR2 FYNNEI. The CDR3 totals 17 residues. Trimming removed 4 bases at V and 0 bases at J, with 19 bases between. This CDR3 reads CASSVQPSWDVSYEQYF. The CDR3 nucleotides are TGTGCCAGCAGTGTCCAACCCAGTTGGGACGTCTCCTACGAGCAGTACTTC.

The chain links TRBV7-9 to TRBJ2-7; 14 bases are a match to TRBD2. The ends lost 6 bases at V and 0 bases at J; junction bases unmatched: 7. The CDR3 is 17 residues long. Germline V gene data show CDR1 as SEHNR and CDR2 as FQNEAQ (reference sequence). The CDR3 region is CASRGLAGGLSSYEQYF. In DNA, the CDR3 is TGTGCCAGCAGAGGACTAGCGGGGGGCCTCAGCTCCTACGAGCAGTACTTC.

The chain combines TRBV7-3 with TRBJ2-1; TRBD1 might be the D (6 bases). CDR1 is SGHTA, CDR2 FQGTGA, per germline. This CDR3 is built from 13 residues. Trimming shortened V by 1 base and J by 10 bases, and 11 bases separated the two germline ends. The CDR3: CASSLNGGYEQFF. The CDR3 DNA follows: TGTGCCAGCAGCTTAAATGGGGGCTACGAGCAGTTCTTC.

The J gene is TRBJ2-5, the V gene TRBV15; TRBD2 agrees at 7 bases. V shed 7 bases and J 4 bases; nucleotides not matched to a gene: 6. Germline CDR1 reads LNHNV; CDR2 reads YYDKDF (reference sequence). The CDR3 sequence is 13 residues long. This chain's CDR3 is CATTGRRGETQYF. The CDR3 DNA reads as TGTGCCACCACCGGGAGGAGGGGAGAGACCCAGTACTTC.

The chain joins TRBV6-5 to TRBJ2-7, with 7 bases that match TRBD1. J gave up 6 bases and V 5 bases, and 4 bases lay outside the gene matches. Germline CDR1 and CDR2: MNHEY and SVGAGI. The CDR3 extends over 12 amino acids. The CDR3 here is CASSLRGSEQYF. CDR3 DNA sequence: TGTGCCAGCAGTCTCAGGGGGTCCGAGCAGTACTTC.

This chain joins TRBV7-8 and TRBJ2-1, with 8 bases lining up with TRBD2. Trimming cost V 1 base and J 8 bases; bases outside gene matches: 13. The CDR3 length is 17 residues. CDR1 and CDR2 from the germline V gene are SGHVS and FQNEAQ. This CDR3 is CASSLGVGLEISDEQFF. DNA of the CDR3: TGTGCCAGCAGCTTAGGGGTGGGACTAGAGATCTCGGATGAGCAGTTCTTC.

This clone was seen once. This chain connects TRBV27 to TRBJ1-2, with 7 bases identical to TRBD1. The CDR3 is 14 residues long. Losses at the gene ends were 5 bases for V and 2 bases for J; bases not matched to a gene: 5. Per germline, CDR1 MNHEY and CDR2 SMNVEV (reference sequence). The CDR3 loop is CASSNSGGNYGYTF. The DNA for the CDR3 is TGTGCCAGCAGTAACTCAGGGGGGAACTATGGCTACACCTTC.

This clone appeared once. The chain couples TRBV5-4 to TRBJ2-2; TRBD2 agrees at 7 bases. The CDR3 sequence is 17 residues long. Germline V gene data show CDR1 as SGHNT and CDR2 as YYREEE (reference sequence). Germline trimming cut 3 bases from V and 1 base from J; bases unmatched to any gene: 9. The DNA of the CDR3 is TGTGCCAGCAGCTGGTGGGCGGGAGAGTGGAACACCGGGGAGCTGTTTTTT. Translating it yields CASSWWAGEWNTGELFF. The variable domain in full, completed from reference TRBV5-4 and TRBJ2-2, reads ETGVTQSPTHLIKTRGQQVTLRCSSQSGHNTVSWYQQALGQGPQFIFQYYREEENGRGNFPPRFSGLQFPNYSSELNVNALELDDSALYLCASSWWAGEWNTGELFFGEGSRLTVL.

This sequence joins TRBV4-1 and TRBJ2-1; tentative D call: TRBD1 (5 bases). Looked up from germline, CDR1 is MGHRA and CDR2 is YSYEKL. The CDR3 runs 15 residues. The V end was cut by 4 bases, the J end by 7 bases, with 17 bases between. The CDR3 loop is CASSPRQGERNEQFF. The CDR3 DNA is TGCGCCAGCAGCCCCCGGCAGGGCGAACGGAATGAGCAGTTCTTC.

This rearrangement joins TRBV11-3 to TRBJ2-3, with a possible D match to TRBD2 (5 bases). V lost 4 bases and J lost 0, with 8 bases in between. Germline V gives CDR1 SGHNT, CDR2 YENEEA. CDR3 length: 14 amino acids. The CDR3 nucleotides read TGTGCCAGCAGCTGGAGCGGTAGCACAGATACGCAGTATTTT. Its protein is CASSWSGSTDTQYF.

The chain has TRBV7-3 and TRBJ1-1; D may be TRBD1 (6 bases). The CDR3 contains 14 residues. Looked up from germline, CDR1 is SGHTA and CDR2 is FQGTGA. V was shortened by 2 bases and J by 5 bases, with 12 bases between the two germline ends. The CDR3 reads CASSLVLGATEAFF. CDR3 in DNA: TGTGCCAGCAGCTTAGTATTGGGGGCAACTGAAGCTTTCTTT. Filled out from reference TRBV7-3 and TRBJ1-1, the complete variable domain reads GAGVSQTPSNKVTEKGKYVELRCDPISGHTALYWYRQSLGQGPEFLIYFQGTGAADDSGLPNDRFFAVRPEGSVSTLKIQRTERGDSAVYLCASSLVLGATEAFFGQGTRLTVV.

V and J are TRBV9 and TRBJ1-2; 10 nucleotides line up with TRBD1. The CDR3 is 17 residues long. Trimming at V came to 4 bases and at J to 5 bases, leaving 14 bases not matched to a gene. CDR1 is SGDLS, CDR2 YYNGEE, per germline. The DNA of the CDR3 is TGTGCCAGCAGCCCTCGGACAGGGGGTGAACCGTTGTATGGCTACACCTTC. Protein sequence: CASSPRTGGEPLYGYTF.

The V call is TRBV7-9, the J call TRBJ2-1, with 7 nucleotides matching TRBD2. This CDR3 comprises 16 residues. Trimming at V came to 0 bases and at J to 5 bases, leaving 7 bases not matched to a gene. Germline-derived CDR1 and CDR2 are SEHNR and FQNEAQ (reference sequence). The CDR3 reads CASSLAEGTTNNEQFF. Written as DNA, the CDR3 is TGTGCCAGCAGCTTAGCAGAGGGGACTACCAACAATGAGCAGTTCTTC.

The chain combines TRBV4-2 with TRBJ2-1, with 15 bases lining up with TRBD2. Germline trimming cut 2 bases from V and 8 bases from J; bases unmatched to any gene: 4. This CDR3 is built from 16 residues. Per germline, CDR1 LGHNA and CDR2 YNFKEQ. CDR3 bases: TGTGCCAGCAGCCAAAGGACTAGCGGGGGGGCTTATGAGCAGTTCTTC. Encoded protein: CASSQRTSGGAYEQFF.

V usage is TRBV2 and J usage is TRBJ2-1; TRBD2 is a possible D gene (5 bases). The length of the CDR3 is 12 residues. CDR1 and CDR2 from the germline V gene are SNHLY and FYNNEI. Trimming pared 2 bases from V and 9 bases from J, leaving 8 bases between. The CDR3 sequence is CASSERGFEQFF. The CDR3 DNA reads as TGTGCCAGCAGTGAACGGGGTTTTGAGCAGTTCTTC.

The CDR3 bases are TGTGCCAGCAGCTTGGCGGGCCGCGGGAGCAATCAGCCCCAGCATTTT. This translates into CASSLAGRGSNQPQHF. The gene calls are TRBV5-6 and TRBJ1-5; D remains unclear. Germline V gene sequence: CDR1 SGHDT, CDR2 YYEEEE. V was shortened by 0 bases and J by 1 base, with 11 bases between the two germline ends. The length of the CDR3 is 16 residues.

The rearrangement links TRBV29-1 to TRBJ2-7; D unclear. Per germline, CDR1 SQVTM and CDR2 ANQGSEA. The CDR3 extends over 13 amino acids. Trimming removed 5 bases at V and 4 bases at J, with 15 bases between. The CDR3 region is CSVRLDGQYEQYF. In DNA form, the CDR3 reads TGCAGCGTTAGGCTAGACGGCCAATACGAGCAGTACTTC.

The rearrangement uses TRBV5-1 and TRBJ1-3; the D is unclear. The V end was cut by 0 bases, the J end by 0 bases, with 4 bases between. Germline V gives CDR1 SGHRS, CDR2 YFSETQ. The CDR3 covers 14 residues. This chain's CDR3 is CASSLVDSGNTIYF. DNA for the CDR3: TGCGCCAGCAGCTTGGTGGACTCTGGAAACACCATATATTTT.

The rearrangement links TRBV29-1 to TRBJ2-1; a weak D match, TRBD2 (6 bases). The CDR3 has 13 amino acids. V lost 3 bases and J lost 4, with 10 bases in between. The germline CDR1 and CDR2 sequences are SQVTM and ANQGSEA. CDR3 residues: CSVDRERYNEQFF. The CDR3 region has the DNA TGCAGCGTTGACCGGGAGAGGTACAATGAGCAGTTCTTC.